There are many counts of the clone carrying this T cell receptor (beta chain). Its specificity is not known. Germline trimming cut 4 bases from V and 4 bases from J; bases unmatched to any gene: 7. Germline assignment: CDR1 SGHAT and CDR2 FQNNGV. The CDR3 runs to 15 residues. TCRdb itself ran the RACE reads through MiXCR, one entry per CDR3 protein. The sample holds about 350,000 distinct CDR3 sequences; roughly 6% are singletons and the top ten take around 8.8%. Time point denoted: pre-sensitization, week 0. Regarding treatment: therapeutic diphenylcyclopropenone sensitization with weekly scalp DPC. Researchers sampled blood before each patch test went on. This sample is part of a study of human T cells and chemical hapten exposure. Findings and caveats of the study: Counts of expanded TCRs at PT1 were positively correlated with patch test score. Controls formed significantly fewer large CDR3 similarity clusters than expanded TCRs did.

The rearrangement uses TRBV11-2 and TRBJ1-3; 7 bases are a match to TRBD1. The source was whole blood, collected in connection with sensitization to the hapten diphenylcyclopropenone (DPC). This clonotype originated in a woman aged 18-35 years with alopecia areata. Some clones in this sample may be carry-over from other donors' samples. The CDR3 loop is CASSSYRGSGNTIYF. The CDR3 DNA is TGTGCCAGCAGCTCTTACAGGGGATCGGGAAACACCATATATTTT.